The 20 T cell receptor beta chains presented below share a single source sample, sequenced in a study of low-dose radiotherapy and immunotherapy resistance in tumors. TCR amplification used around 19 PCR cycles, a constant-region primer and a V-primer adapter. From the reads, TCRdb called clonotypes with MiXCR, one entry per CDR3 protein. The data show about 50,000 distinct CDR3 sequences, approximately 12% seen once. Time point defined: before trial treatment. Material: PBMCs, obtained before treatment. These receptors came from a female donor with ovarian cancer.

Sample share makes this clonotype medium-sized. The chain recombines TRBV24-1 with TRBJ2-1; 12 bases match TRBD2. V shed 5 bases and J 4 bases; nucleotides not matched to a gene: 8. Germline V gene lookup returns CDR1 KGHDR and CDR2 SFDVKD. There are 17 residues in the CDR3. The CDR3 region is CATSASGGAWDYNEQFF. CDR3 DNA: TGTGCCACCAGTGCTAGCGGGGGGGCTTGGGATTACAATGAGCAGTTCTTC.

This chain links TRBV6-5 with TRBJ2-7, with TRBD2 identical over 14 bases. With 6 bases clipped from V and 10 bases from J, the junction kept 20 bases outside the gene matches. This CDR3 spans 18 amino acids. The V gene's germline CDR1 is MNHEY and CDR2 SVGAGI. This CDR3 is CASRDLGLAGVLLGEQYF. The CDR3 coding sequence is TGTGCCAGCAGAGACCTGGGACTAGCGGGGGTTCTCCTCGGCGAACAGTACTTC.

Many counts were recorded for this clonotype. The gene calls are TRBV20-1 and TRBJ2-3; TRBD1 is a possible D gene (5 bases). Trimming stripped 1 base from V and 1 base from J, with 9 bases between. The CDR3 runs to 14 residues. Per germline, CDR1 DFQATT and CDR2 SNEGSKA (reference sequence). CDR3 DNA sequence: TGCAGTGCTAGAGGTCCCAGGGGCACAGATACGCAGTATTTT. It specifies CSARGPRGTDTQYF.

This clonotype was counted at least ten times. This chain joins TRBV7-3 and TRBJ2-7; 7 bases align to TRBD2. In germline, CDR1 is SGHTA, CDR2 FQGTGA. With 2 bases clipped from V and 2 bases from J, the junction kept 6 bases outside the gene matches. CDR3 length: 15 residues. CDR3 sequence: CASSLDGGGAYEQYF. The CDR3 DNA is TGTGCCAGCAGCTTAGATGGGGGGGGTGCCTACGAGCAGTACTTC.

There are many counts of this clonotype. The J gene is TRBJ1-2, the V gene TRBV30; tentative D call: TRBD1 (6 bases). The CDR3 contains 15 residues. V shed 5 bases and J shed 0 bases, with 16 bases lying between them. Germline CDR1 reads GTSNPN; CDR2 reads SVGIG (reference sequence). The CDR3: CAWHRDLIPNYGYTF. CDR3 DNA sequence: TGTGCCTGGCACAGGGATTTAATCCCTAACTATGGCTACACCTTC.

This clonotype was observed at least ten times. This chain joins TRBV6-5 and TRBJ2-7; TRBD1 matches at 7 bases. J lost 3 bases, V lost 5 bases, and 7 bases had no gene match. Germline V gives CDR1 MNHEY, CDR2 SVGAGI. The CDR3 totals 14 residues. CDR3 protein: CASSRAAGGYEQYF. CDR3 nucleotide sequence: TGTGCCAGCAGTAGGGCGGCAGGGGGCTACGAGCAGTACTTC.

This clonotype was recorded many times. The V and J genes are TRBV27 and TRBJ1-5, with TRBD1 matching 7 bases. The germline V gene encodes CDR1 MNHEY and CDR2 SMNVEV (reference sequence). The CDR3 extends over 14 amino acids. Trimming removed 5 bases from V and 3 bases from J; junction bases left unmatched: 4. CDR3 in DNA: TGTGCCAGCAGTCTGACAGGGTCCAATCAGCCCCAGCATTTT. Its translation is CASSLTGSNQPQHF.

Many counts were recorded for this clonotype. The chain is built from TRBV2 and TRBJ2-7; 7 nucleotides align to TRBD2. Looked up from germline, CDR1 is SNHLY and CDR2 is FYNNEI. J gave up 3 bases and V 5 bases, and 10 bases lay outside the gene matches. The CDR3 covers 15 residues. CDR3 in DNA: TGTGCCAGCAGTTTAGACGGGGGGACTTACTACGAGCAGTACTTC. Protein sequence: CASSLDGGTYYEQYF.

This clonotype was observed many times. The chain has TRBV10-3 and TRBJ1-1; no firm D call. Trimming left V 1 base short and J 5 bases short, with 20 bases between. Germline V CDR1 and CDR2: ENHRY, SYGVKD. The CDR3 extends over 17 amino acids. The CDR3 sequence is CAISEFPDPILGTEAFF. The CDR3 nucleotides read TGTGCCATCAGTGAGTTTCCCGATCCAATTCTAGGTACTGAAGCTTTCTTT.

This clonotype was seen many times. The chain has TRBV6-5 and TRBJ2-7; 12 bases are shared with TRBD2. The CDR3 contains 16 residues. Trimming at V came to 2 bases and at J to 2 bases, leaving 4 bases not matched to a gene. Per germline, CDR1 MNHEY and CDR2 SVGAGI. The CDR3 loop reads CASSYTGLAGPYEQYF. The CDR3 nucleotides read TGTGCCAGCAGTTACACGGGACTAGCGGGTCCCTACGAGCAGTACTTC.

This rearrangement joins TRBV30 to TRBJ2-1; 10 nucleotides match TRBD2. The J segment lost 10 bases and the V segment lost 3 bases, leaving 3 bases of the junction unmatched. The CDR3 contains 12 residues. The V gene's germline CDR1 is GTSNPN and CDR2 SVGIG (reference sequence). The CDR3 spells CAWRGLAREQFF. For the CDR3, the DNA is TGTGCCTGGAGGGGACTAGCGCGGGAGCAGTTCTTC.

This clonotype was recorded at least ten times. An end of the junction does not agree with germline; a read error may underlie this. V is TRBV10-3 and J is TRBJ1-1; D is perhaps TRBD1 (6 bases). The CDR3 contains 15 residues. CDR1 is ENHRY and CDR2 is SYGVKD in the germline V gene. CDR3 bases: TGTGCCATCAGGACCCCTCGCGCAGGGGATACTGGAGCTTTCTTT. Translating gives CAIRTPRAGDTGAFF.

This clonotype was found many times. The V and J genes are TRBV7-2 and TRBJ2-5, with 9 bases identical to TRBD2. The junction had 12 bases not matched to a gene; V was cut back by 2 bases and J by 2 bases. The CDR3 extends over 18 amino acids. Per the germline V gene, CDR1 is SGHTA and CDR2 is FQGNSA. CDR3 sequence: CASSLSRGGRVVQETQYF. The CDR3 coding sequence is TGTGCCAGCAGCTTATCGCGGGGGGGCCGGGTGGTACAAGAGACCCAGTACTTC.

This clonotype was detected many times. The chain uses TRBV12-3 or TRBV12-4 and TRBJ1-2, with 8 bases fitting TRBD1. Trimming at V came to 4 bases and at J to 8 bases, leaving 6 bases not matched to a gene. The CDR3 loop spans 13 amino acids. The CDR3 loop is CASSSGGRSGYTF. Written as DNA, the CDR3 is TGTGCCAGCAGTTCAGGGGGCCGGTCAGGCTACACCTTC.

This clonotype was seen at least ten times. The CDR3 nucleotides are TGCAGCGCTATAGGGGGGGTTACAGATACGCAGTATTTT. This codes for CSAIGGVTDTQYF. The rearrangement links TRBV29-1 to TRBJ2-3; TRBD2 might be the D (7 bases). Germline assignment: CDR1 SQVTM and CDR2 ANQGSEA. Between the trimmed V and J ends, which lost 7 bases and 3 bases, there was a span of 14 bases. The length of the CDR3 is 13 residues.

The rearrangement joins TRBV20-1 to TRBJ1-1; no clear D gene. CDR3 length: 14 amino acids. Germline-derived CDR1 and CDR2 are DFQATT and SNEGSKA (reference sequence). V lost 5 bases and J 1 base, leaving 14 bases between the germline ends. The DNA for the CDR3 is TGCAGTGCTTACGGGCTCCCCGGGAACACTGAAGCTTTCTTT. Translated: CSAYGLPGNTEAFF.

This clonotype was recorded a few times. The J gene is TRBJ1-1, the V gene TRBV10-3, with 8 bases fitting TRBD1. The CDR3 extends over 12 amino acids. V lost 10 bases, J lost 8 bases, and 9 bases stayed unmatched. CDR1 is ENHRY and CDR2 is SYGVKD in the germline V gene. CDR3: CATRQGNGEAFF. The CDR3 nucleotides read TGTGCCACCCGACAGGGGAATGGGGAAGCTTTCTTT.

This clonotype was observed many times. The gene calls are TRBV7-2 and TRBJ1-1; no reliable D call. In germline, CDR1 is SGHTA, CDR2 FQGNSA. The CDR3 loop spans 12 amino acids. Trimming removed 0 bases at V and 7 bases at J, with 6 bases between. The CDR3 here is CASSLAQFEAFF. As DNA, the CDR3 is TGTGCCAGCAGCTTAGCGCAGTTTGAAGCTTTCTTT.

This clonotype was observed at least ten times. This rearrangement joins TRBV3-1 to TRBJ1-5; D perhaps matches TRBD1 (6 bases). The CDR3 extends over 15 amino acids. Germline loops: CDR1 LGHDT, CDR2 YNNKEL (reference sequence). V shed 1 base and J shed 2 bases, with 9 bases lying between them. The chain's CDR3 is CASSQGRGGNQPQHF. The CDR3 nucleotides read TGTGCCAGCAGCCAAGGCAGGGGCGGCAATCAGCCCCAGCATTTT.

V is TRBV5-1 and J is TRBJ2-7; 12 bases line up with TRBD2. Germline trimming cut 4 bases from V and 3 bases from J; bases unmatched to any gene: 5. The germline CDR1 and CDR2 sequences are SGHRS and YFSETQ. The CDR3 runs 15 residues. CDR3 in DNA: TGCGCCAGCAGCCTGATGACTAGCGGGGGCTACGAGCAGTACTTC. It translates to CASSLMTSGGYEQYF.